This paragraph covers one TCR beta chain sequence. The target antigen is unknown. The record originates from a study of cytomegalovirus exposure and HLA in healthy donors. As for the study in general: The 120 validation repertoires were reported in a later analysis to have been generated on the same platform as the 500 to 700 first-cohort repertoires. Study results and caveats: The tendency of first-cohort TCR clusters to co-occur in the roughly 120 validation repertoires was identified by a subsequent analysis. Accounts indicate the classifier identified cytomegalovirus status with strong specificity and sensitivity.

Using immunoSEQ multiplex PCR, the repertoire was profiled, and TCRdb retains in-frame clones only, with some absent. The table lists more than 85,000 clones, about 92% of them singletons. The sequence came from a woman aged 18-30 years in good health and CMV-seronegative. Source material: PBMCs.

The CDR3 region is CASSSSRGRAEAFF. CDR3 DNA sequence: TGTGCCAGCAGTTCGTCACGAGGCAGGGCTGAAGCTTTCTTT. The chain carries TRBV27 and TRBJ1-1, with a possible D match to TRBD1 (5 bases). The V gene's germline CDR1 is MNHEY and CDR2 SMNVEV (reference sequence). The V gene lost 4 bases and the J gene lost 6 bases, with 15 bases spanning the gap. The CDR3 extends over 14 amino acids.